The subject of this entry is one TCR beta chain. No antigen is known for it. V dropped 3 bases and J dropped 2 bases, with 14 bases sitting between them. Germline values: CDR1 SGHDT, CDR2 YYEEEE. The CDR3 spans 15 residues. Some clones are missing from TCRdb's copy, which holds only in-frame ones; the method was immunoSEQ multiplex PCR. Among 50,000 to 75,000 clones listed, around 98% were seen once. The data originate from a study of Tregs in tolerant kidney transplant recipients. Study-level findings and limits: Biological reproducibility was not directly addressed in this study. Donor-specific Treg expansion exceeded global Treg expansion in tolerant patients, suggesting antigen drive. Some patients' samples used different primers over time, so nucleotide sequences weren't comparable.

Unstimulated Tregs (CD4+CD25+CD127-) and CD4+CD25- non-Tregs were sorted from PBMCs. Sequenced here: Tregs from blood, sampled before the transplant. This TCR came from a human donor who received a combined kidney and bone marrow transplant. The V and J genes are TRBV5-6 and TRBJ1-2, with unresolved D. CDR3 bases: TGTGCCAGCAGCTACCTGGCACGAGGGAACTATGGCTACACCTTC. This translates into CASSYLARGNYGYTF.